The T cell receptor beta chain described here comes from a study of blood T cells in healthy people across ages. Next came a second PCR, run for about 6 to 12 cycles, which used a sample-barcoded 5' primer along with a J-beta primer mix. From the 5' RACE reads, TCRdb called clonotypes with MiXCR, one entry per CDR3 protein. The top ten clones hold around a third of a sample with hundreds of thousands of distinct CDR3 sequences, around 49% of them seen once. The CDR3 totals 13 residues. Deletions cut 8 bases from V and 7 bases from J, with 15 bases between. CDR1 and CDR2 (germline): MNHNS, SASEGT. The chain couples TRBV6-1 to TRBJ2-4; D is perhaps TRBD1 or TRBD2 (6 bases each). This clonotype was obtained from a woman aged 60 to 75 in good health. The material sequenced was blood. The CDR3, as DNA: TGTGCCAGCCACTCCACAGGGAGGAACATTCAGTACTTC. This translates into CASHSTGRNIQYF.